The sequence of this T cell receptor (beta chain) was determined in a study of control samples from healthy donors and cancer patients. Trimming took off 5 bases at V and 4 bases at J, with 15 bases between the two ends. The CDR3 loop spans 14 amino acids. Germline values: CDR1 SGHRS, CDR2 YFSETQ. The table came from immunoSEQ multiplex PCR; TCRdb's copy has only in-frame clones and leaves some out. The sample records about 49,000 clones, approximately 86% being singletons. The TCR was taken from a woman aged 50 to 65 with lung cancer. V usage is TRBV5-1 and J usage is TRBJ1-1; D ambiguous. The source material was PBMCs. The DNA for the CDR3 is TGCGCCAGCAGATCTACCGACGGACGCACTGAAGCTTTCTTT. Residues: CASRSTDGRTEAFF.